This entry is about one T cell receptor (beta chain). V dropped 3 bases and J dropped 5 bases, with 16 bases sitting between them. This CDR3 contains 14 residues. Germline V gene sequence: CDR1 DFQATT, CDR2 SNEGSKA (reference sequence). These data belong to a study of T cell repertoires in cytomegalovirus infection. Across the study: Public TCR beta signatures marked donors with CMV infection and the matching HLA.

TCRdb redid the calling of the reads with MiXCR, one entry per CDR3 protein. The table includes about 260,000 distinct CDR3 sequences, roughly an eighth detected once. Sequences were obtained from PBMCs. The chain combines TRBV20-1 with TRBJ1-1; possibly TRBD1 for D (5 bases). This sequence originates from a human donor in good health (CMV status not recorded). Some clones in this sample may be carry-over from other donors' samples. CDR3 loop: CSASFSGGGTEAFF. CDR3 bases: TGCAGTGCTAGTTTCTCCGGGGGGGGAACTGAAGCTTTCTTT.